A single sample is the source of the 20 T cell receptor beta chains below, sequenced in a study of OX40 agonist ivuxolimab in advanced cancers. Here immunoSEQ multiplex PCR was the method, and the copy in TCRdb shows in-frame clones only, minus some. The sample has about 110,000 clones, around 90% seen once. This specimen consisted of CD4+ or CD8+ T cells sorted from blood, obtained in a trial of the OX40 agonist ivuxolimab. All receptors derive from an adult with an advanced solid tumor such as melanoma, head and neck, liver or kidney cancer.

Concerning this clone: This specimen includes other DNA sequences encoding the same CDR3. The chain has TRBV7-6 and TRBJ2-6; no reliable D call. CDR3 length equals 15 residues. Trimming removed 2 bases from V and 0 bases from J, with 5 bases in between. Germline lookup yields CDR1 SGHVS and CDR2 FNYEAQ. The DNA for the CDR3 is TGTGCCAGCAGCTTAAAGGGCTCTGGGGCCAACGTCCTGACTTTC. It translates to CASSLKGSGANVLTF.

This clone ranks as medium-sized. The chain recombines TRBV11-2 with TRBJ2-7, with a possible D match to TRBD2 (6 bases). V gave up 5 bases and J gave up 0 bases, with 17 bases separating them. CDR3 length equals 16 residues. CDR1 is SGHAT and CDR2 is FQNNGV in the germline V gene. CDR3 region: CASSPLRGPLSYEQYF. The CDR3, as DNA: TGTGCCAGCAGCCCCCTGCGGGGTCCCCTCTCCTACGAGCAGTACTTC. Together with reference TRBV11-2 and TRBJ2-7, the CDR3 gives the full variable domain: EAGVAQSPRYKIIEKRQSVAFWCNPISGHATLYWYQQILGQGPKLLIQFQNNGVVDDSQLPKDRFSAERLKGVDSTLKIQPAKLEDSAVYLCASSPLRGPLSYEQYFGPGTRLTVT.

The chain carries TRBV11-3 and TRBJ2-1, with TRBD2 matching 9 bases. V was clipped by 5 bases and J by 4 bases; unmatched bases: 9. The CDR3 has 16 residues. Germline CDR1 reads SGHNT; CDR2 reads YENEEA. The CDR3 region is CASSPRMAGGYNEQFF. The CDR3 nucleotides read TGTGCCAGCAGCCCCCGGATGGCGGGAGGGTACAATGAGCAGTTCTTC.

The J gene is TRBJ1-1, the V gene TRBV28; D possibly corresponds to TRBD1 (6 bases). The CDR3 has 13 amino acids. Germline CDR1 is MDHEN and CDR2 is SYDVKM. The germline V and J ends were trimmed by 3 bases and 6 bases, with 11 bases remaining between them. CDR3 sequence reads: CASSLGHRAEAFF. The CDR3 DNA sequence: TGTGCCAGCAGTTTGGGACACAGGGCTGAAGCTTTCTTT.

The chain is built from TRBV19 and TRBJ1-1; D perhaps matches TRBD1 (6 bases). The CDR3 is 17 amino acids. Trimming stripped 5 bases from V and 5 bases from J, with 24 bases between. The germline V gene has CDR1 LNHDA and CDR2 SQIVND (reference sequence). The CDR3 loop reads CASSSVVLQGLGTEAFF. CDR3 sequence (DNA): TGTGCCAGTAGTTCTGTTGTCCTACAGGGTCTGGGGACTGAAGCTTTCTTT. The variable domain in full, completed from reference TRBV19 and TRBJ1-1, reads DGGITQSPKYLFRKEGQNVTLSCEQNLNHDAMYWYRQDPGQGLRLIYYSQIVNDFQKGDIAEGYSVSREKKESFPLTVTSAQKNPTAFYLCASSSVVLQGLGTEAFFGQGTRLTVV.

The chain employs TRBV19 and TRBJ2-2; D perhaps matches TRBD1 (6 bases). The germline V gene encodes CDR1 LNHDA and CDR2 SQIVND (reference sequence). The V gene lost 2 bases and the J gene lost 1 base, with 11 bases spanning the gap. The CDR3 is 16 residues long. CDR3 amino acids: CASSILPGQNTGELFF. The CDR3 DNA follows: TGTGCCAGTAGTATACTTCCGGGACAGAACACCGGGGAGCTGTTTTTT.

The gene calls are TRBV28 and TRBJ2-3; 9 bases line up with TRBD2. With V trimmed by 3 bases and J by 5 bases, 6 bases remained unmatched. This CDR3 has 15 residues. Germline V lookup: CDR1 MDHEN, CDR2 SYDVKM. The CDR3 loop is CASSFGGRAEDTQYF. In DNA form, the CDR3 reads TGTGCCAGCAGTTTCGGCGGGAGGGCCGAAGATACGCAGTATTTT.

The CDR3 DNA reads TGTGCCAGCAGTTTATCGAGGGCGGCGGGACTAGCGGGAGGGTACGAGCAGTACTTC. It is translated as CASSLSRAAGLAGGYEQYF. V is TRBV27 and J is TRBJ2-7, with 16 bases lining up with TRBD2. The CDR3 is 19 amino acids. The V segment lost 0 bases and the J segment 4 bases; nucleotides outside the gene matches: 9. Germline-derived CDR1 and CDR2 are MNHEY and SMNVEV (reference sequence).

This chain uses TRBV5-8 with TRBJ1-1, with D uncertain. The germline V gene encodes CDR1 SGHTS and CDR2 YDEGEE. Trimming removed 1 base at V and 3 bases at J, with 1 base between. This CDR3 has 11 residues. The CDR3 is CASSLHTEAFF. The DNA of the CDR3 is TGTGCCAGCAGCTTGCACACTGAAGCTTTCTTT. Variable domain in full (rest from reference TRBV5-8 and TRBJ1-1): EAGVTQSPTHLIKTRGQQATLRCSPISGHTSVYWYQQALGLGLQFLLWYDEGEERNRGNFPPRFSGRQFPNYSSELNVNALELEDSALYLCASSLHTEAFFGQGTRLTVV.

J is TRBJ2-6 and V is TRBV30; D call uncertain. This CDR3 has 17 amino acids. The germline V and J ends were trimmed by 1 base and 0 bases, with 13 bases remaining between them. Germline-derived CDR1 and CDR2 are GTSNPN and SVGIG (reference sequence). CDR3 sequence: CAWSAKIRNSGANVLTF. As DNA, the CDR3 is TGTGCCTGGAGTGCAAAAATAAGGAACTCTGGGGCCAACGTCCTGACTTTC.

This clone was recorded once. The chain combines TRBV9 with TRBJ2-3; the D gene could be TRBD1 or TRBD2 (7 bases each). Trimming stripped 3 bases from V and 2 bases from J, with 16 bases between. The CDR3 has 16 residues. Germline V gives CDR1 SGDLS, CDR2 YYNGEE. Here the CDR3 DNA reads TGTGCCAGCAGCGCCCGACAGGGAGGGGACACAGATACGCAGTATTTT. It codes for CASSARQGGDTDTQYF. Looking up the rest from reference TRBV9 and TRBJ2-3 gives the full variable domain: DSGVTQTPKHLITATGQRVTLRCSPRSGDLSVYWYQQSLDQGLQFLIQYYNGEERAKGNILERFSAQQFPDLHSELNLSSLELGDSALYFCASSARQGGDTDTQYFGPGTRLTVL.

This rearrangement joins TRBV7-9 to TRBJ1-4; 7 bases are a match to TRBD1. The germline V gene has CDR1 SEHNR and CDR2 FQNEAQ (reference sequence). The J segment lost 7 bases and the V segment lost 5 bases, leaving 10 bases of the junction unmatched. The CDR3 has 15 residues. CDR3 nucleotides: TGTGCCAGCAGCACCCAACAGGGGACTTCTGAAAAACTGTTTTTT. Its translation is CASSTQQGTSEKLFF.

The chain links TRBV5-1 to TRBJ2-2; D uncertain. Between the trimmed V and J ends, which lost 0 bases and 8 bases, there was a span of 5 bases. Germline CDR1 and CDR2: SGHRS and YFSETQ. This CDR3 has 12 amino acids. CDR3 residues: CASSLAWGELFF. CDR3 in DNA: TGCGCCAGCAGCTTGGCCTGGGGGGAGCTGTTTTTT. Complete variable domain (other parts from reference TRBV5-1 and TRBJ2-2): KAGVTQTPRYLIKTRGQQVTLSCSPISGHRSVSWYQQTPGQGLQFLFEYFSETQRNKGNFPGRFSGRQFSNSRSEMNVSTLELGDSALYLCASSLAWGELFFGEGSRLTVL.

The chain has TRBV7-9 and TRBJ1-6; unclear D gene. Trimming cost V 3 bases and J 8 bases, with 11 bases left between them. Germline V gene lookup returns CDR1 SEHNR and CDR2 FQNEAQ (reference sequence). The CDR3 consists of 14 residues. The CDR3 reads CASSFGYTDSPLHF. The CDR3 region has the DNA TGTGCCAGCAGCTTCGGATATACGGATTCACCCCTCCACTTT.

CDR3 sequence: CASSSLRAGAISGTDTQYF. CDR3 nucleotides: TGTGCCAGCAGTTCCCTCCGGGCGGGGGCCATATCGGGCACAGATACGCAGTATTTT. V usage is TRBV27 and J usage is TRBJ2-3, with D perhaps matching TRBD2 (7 bases). Deletions cut 4 bases from V and 1 base from J, with 24 bases between. Per germline, CDR1 MNHEY and CDR2 SMNVEV (reference sequence). The CDR3 contains 19 residues.

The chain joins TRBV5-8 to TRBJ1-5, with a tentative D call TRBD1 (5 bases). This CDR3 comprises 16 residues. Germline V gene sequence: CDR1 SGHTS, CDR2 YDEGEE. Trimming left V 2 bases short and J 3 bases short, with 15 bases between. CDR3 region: CASSFPPGVNNQPQHF. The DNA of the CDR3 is TGTGCCAGCAGCTTTCCACCGGGGGTGAACAATCAGCCCCAGCATTTT.

CDR3 sequence reads: CASSSGQGLINEKLFF. The CDR3 region has the DNA TGTGCCAGCAGCTCCGGACAGGGTCTAATTAATGAAAAACTGTTTTTT. This chain links TRBV5-8 with TRBJ1-4, with 8 bases that match TRBD1. Germline-derived CDR1 and CDR2 are SGHTS and YDEGEE. This CDR3 region has 16 residues. Trimming cost V 3 bases and J 4 bases; bases outside gene matches: 8.

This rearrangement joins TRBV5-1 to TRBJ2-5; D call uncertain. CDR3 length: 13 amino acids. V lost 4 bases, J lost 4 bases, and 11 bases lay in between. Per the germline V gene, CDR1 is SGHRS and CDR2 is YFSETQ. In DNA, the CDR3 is TGCGCCAGCAGCATGGCCTGGGGAGAGACCCAGTACTTC. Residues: CASSMAWGETQYF.

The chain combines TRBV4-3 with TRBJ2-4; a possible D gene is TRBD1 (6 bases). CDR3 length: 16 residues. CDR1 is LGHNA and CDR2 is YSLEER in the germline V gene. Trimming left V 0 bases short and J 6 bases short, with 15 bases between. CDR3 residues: CASSQDEQGFGNIQYF. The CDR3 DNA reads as TGCGCCAGCAGCCAAGATGAACAGGGTTTCGGAAACATTCAGTACTTC.

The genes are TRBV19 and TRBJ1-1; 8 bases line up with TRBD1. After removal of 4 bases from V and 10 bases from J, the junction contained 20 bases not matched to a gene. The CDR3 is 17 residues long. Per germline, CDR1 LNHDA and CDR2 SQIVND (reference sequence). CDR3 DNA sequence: TGTGCCAGTAGTACCTTACCGTGGCAGGGGGCCTTTAGCGGAGCTTTCTTT. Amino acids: CASSTLPWQGAFSGAFF.